Listed here are 10 T cell receptor beta chains from one sample, sequenced in a study of T cell changes during pregnancy in multiple sclerosis. Clones were sequenced by immunoSEQ multiplex PCR, and TCRdb holds only the in-frame ones, with some missing. The sample records about 55,000 clones, roughly 93% being singletons. This specimen consisted of CD8+ T cells from peripheral blood mononuclear cells, obtained in the second trimester of pregnancy. These receptors all come from a female donor with multiple sclerosis, enrolled in a pregnancy study.

This chain uses TRBV7-9 with TRBJ2-5; no clear D gene. Deletions cut 2 bases from V and 3 bases from J, with 7 bases between. Germline CDR1 is SEHNR and CDR2 is FQNEAQ (reference sequence). The CDR3 is made up of 13 amino acids. The CDR3 DNA reads TGTGCCAGCAGCTTATCCGGAGAAGAGACCCAGTACTTC. It encodes CASSLSGEETQYF.

The chain couples TRBV6-1 to TRBJ1-2, with TRBD1 as a possible D gene (6 bases). V shed 6 bases and J shed 6 bases, with 14 bases lying between them. The CDR3 is 13 amino acids. Germline loops: CDR1 MNHNS, CDR2 SASEGT. CDR3 sequence (DNA): TGTGCCAGCAGACCACAGGGATCGGATGGCTACACCTTC. Translating it yields CASRPQGSDGYTF.

J is TRBJ2-7 and V is TRBV15, with D maybe TRBD1 (6 bases). V dropped 8 bases and J dropped 6 bases, with 17 bases sitting between them. CDR1 and CDR2 from the germline V gene are LNHNV and YYDKDF (reference sequence). The CDR3 extends over 13 amino acids. CDR3 in amino acids: CATAYTGIGEQYF. DNA of the CDR3: TGTGCCACCGCTTACACAGGGATCGGCGAGCAGTACTTC. Full variable domain (outside the CDR3, taken from reference TRBV15 and TRBJ2-7): DAMVIQNPRYQVTQFGKPVTLSCSQTLNHNVMYWYQQKSSQAPKLLFHYYDKDFNNEADTPDNFQSRRPNTSFCFLDIRSPGLGDTAMYLCATAYTGIGEQYFGPGTRLTVT.

The chain joins TRBV7-9 to TRBJ2-2; D is possibly TRBD1 (6 bases). The V end was cut by 6 bases, the J end by 0 bases, with 11 bases between. This CDR3 contains 15 residues. CDR1 is SEHNR, CDR2 FQNEAQ, per germline (reference sequence). The CDR3 region has the DNA TGTGCCAGCAGTCTTACAGGGTCGAACACCGGGGAGCTGTTTTTT. Amino acid sequence: CASSLTGSNTGELFF.

A single count supports this clone. This sequence joins TRBV27 and TRBJ2-7; D perhaps matches TRBD2 (5 bases). V gave up 6 bases and J gave up 3 bases, with 15 bases separating them. This CDR3 has 14 residues. Germline CDR1 MNHEY, CDR2 SMNVEV (reference sequence). CDR3 in DNA: TGTGCCAGCAGAGGCTTGGGAGTTTTCTACGAGCAGTACTTC. Translating gives CASRGLGVFYEQYF.

The rearrangement joins TRBV16 to TRBJ1-1; possible D gene TRBD1, 6 bases. Germline CDR1 and CDR2: KGHSY and FQNENV. CDR3 size: 13 residues. Trimming took off 4 bases at V and 5 bases at J, with 11 bases between the two ends. CDR3 nucleotides: TGTGCCAGCAGCCCACAGGGAAGGACTGAAGCTTTCTTT. Its protein is CASSPQGRTEAFF. The full variable domain, completed using reference TRBV16 and TRBJ1-1, is GEEVAQTPKHLVRGEGQKAKLYCAPIKGHSYVFWYQQVLKNEFKFLISFQNENVFDETGMPKERFSAKCLPNSPCSLEIQATKLEDSAVYFCASSPQGRTEAFFGQGTRLTVV.

The chain is built from TRBV4-2 and TRBJ2-3, with 8 nucleotides matching TRBD1. CDR1 LGHNA and CDR2 YNFKEQ come from the germline V gene. The CDR3 contains 15 residues. V gave up 1 base and J gave up 5 bases; unmatched junction bases: 5. CDR3 coding DNA: TGTGCCAGCAGCCAAGGCAGGGGGCTCGGAGATACGCAGTATTTT. It translates to CASSQGRGLGDTQYF.

The chain is built from TRBV6-1 and TRBJ2-1, with D tentatively TRBD1 (5 bases). Trimming took 3 bases from V and 10 from J, leaving 19 bases between them. Germline CDR1 MNHNS, CDR2 SASEGT. CDR3 length equals 15 residues. For the CDR3, the DNA is TGTGCCAGCAGTGATCAGGGCAGGGAAGTGATGGAGCAGTTCTTC. This sequence encodes CASSDQGREVMEQFF.

The DNA for the CDR3 is TGTGCCAGCAGACTAGACAATGAGCAGTTCTTC. Its protein is CASRLDNEQFF. The chain employs TRBV7-3 and TRBJ2-1, with D perhaps TRBD2 (5 bases). V was pared by 6 bases and J by 5 bases, with 5 bases between. CDR1 SGHTA and CDR2 FQGTGA come from the germline V gene. The CDR3 has 11 amino acids.

The gene calls are TRBV10-3 and TRBJ2-2, with a weak D call TRBD1 (5 bases). The CDR3 is 16 amino acids. Germline V gene sequence: CDR1 ENHRY, CDR2 SYGVKD. V was pared by 1 base and J by 3 bases, with 12 bases between. CDR3 coding DNA: TGTGCCATCAGTGAGTTGGGGCAGGGTGACACCGGGGAGCTGTTTTTT. This translates into CAISELGQGDTGELFF.